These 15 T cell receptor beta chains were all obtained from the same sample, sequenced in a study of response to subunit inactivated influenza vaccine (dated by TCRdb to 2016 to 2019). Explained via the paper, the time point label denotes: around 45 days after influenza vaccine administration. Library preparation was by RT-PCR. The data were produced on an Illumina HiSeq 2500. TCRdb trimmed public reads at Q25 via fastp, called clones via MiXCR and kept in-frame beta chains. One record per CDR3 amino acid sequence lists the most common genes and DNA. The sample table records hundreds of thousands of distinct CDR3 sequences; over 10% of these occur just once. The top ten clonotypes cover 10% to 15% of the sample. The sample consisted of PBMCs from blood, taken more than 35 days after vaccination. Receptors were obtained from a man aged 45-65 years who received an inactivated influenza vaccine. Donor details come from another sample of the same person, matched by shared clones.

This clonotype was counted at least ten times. The CDR3 here is CSVGTGRETQYF. The CDR3 bases are TGCAGCGTCGGGACAGGGAGGGAGACCCAGTACTTC. The chain joins TRBV29-1 to TRBJ2-5, with 9 positions matching TRBD1. CDR1 and CDR2 from the germline V gene are SQVTM and ANQGSEA. The junction had 4 bases not matched to a gene; V was cut back by 6 bases and J by 5 bases. This CDR3 spans 12 amino acids.

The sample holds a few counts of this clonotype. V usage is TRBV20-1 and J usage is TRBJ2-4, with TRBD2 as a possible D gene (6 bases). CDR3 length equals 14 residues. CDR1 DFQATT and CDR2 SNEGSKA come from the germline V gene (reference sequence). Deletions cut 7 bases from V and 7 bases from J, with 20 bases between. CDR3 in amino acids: CSVFAQVGTNIQYF. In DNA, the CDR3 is TGCAGTGTTTTCGCGCAGGTGGGGACTAACATTCAGTACTTC.

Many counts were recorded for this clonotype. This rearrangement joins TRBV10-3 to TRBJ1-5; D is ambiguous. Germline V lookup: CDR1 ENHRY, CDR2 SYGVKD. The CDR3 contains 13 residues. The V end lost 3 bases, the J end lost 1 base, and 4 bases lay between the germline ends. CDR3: CAISEGSNQPQHF. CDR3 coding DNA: TGTGCCATCAGTGAAGGCAGCAATCAGCCCCAGCATTTT.

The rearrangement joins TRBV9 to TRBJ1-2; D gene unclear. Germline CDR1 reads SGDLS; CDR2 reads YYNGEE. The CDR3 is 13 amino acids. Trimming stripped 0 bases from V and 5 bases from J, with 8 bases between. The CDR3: CASSVEFTYGYTF. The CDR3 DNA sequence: TGTGCCAGCAGCGTAGAATTTACGTATGGCTACACCTTC. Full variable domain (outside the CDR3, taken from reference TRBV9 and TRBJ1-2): DSGVTQTPKHLITATGQRVTLRCSPRSGDLSVYWYQQSLDQGLQFLIQYYNGEERAKGNILERFSAQQFPDLHSELNLSSLELGDSALYFCASSVEFTYGYTFGSGTRLTVV.

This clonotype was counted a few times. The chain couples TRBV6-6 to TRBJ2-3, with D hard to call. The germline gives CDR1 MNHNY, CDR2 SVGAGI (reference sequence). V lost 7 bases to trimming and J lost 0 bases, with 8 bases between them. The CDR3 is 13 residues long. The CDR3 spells CASNPASTDTQYF. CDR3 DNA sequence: TGTGCCAGCAACCCGGCTAGCACAGATACGCAGTATTTT.

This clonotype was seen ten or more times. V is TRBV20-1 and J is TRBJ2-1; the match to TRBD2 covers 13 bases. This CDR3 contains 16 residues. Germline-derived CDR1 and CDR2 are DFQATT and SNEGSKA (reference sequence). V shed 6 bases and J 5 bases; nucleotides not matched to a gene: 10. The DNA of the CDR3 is TGCAGTGCCCGCACGGGACTAGCGGGAACCCACAATGAGCAGTTCTTC. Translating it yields CSARTGLAGTHNEQFF.

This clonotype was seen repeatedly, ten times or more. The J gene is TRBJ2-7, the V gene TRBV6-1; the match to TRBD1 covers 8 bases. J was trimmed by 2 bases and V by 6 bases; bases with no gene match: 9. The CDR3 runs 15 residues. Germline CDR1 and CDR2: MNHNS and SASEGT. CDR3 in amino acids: CASRRGQGGPYEQYF. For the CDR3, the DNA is TGTGCCAGCAGGAGAGGACAGGGAGGCCCCTACGAGCAGTACTTC.

The CDR3 is CSAPGQGTHEQYF. The CDR3 DNA is TGCAGTGCTCCAGGACAGGGAACTCATGAGCAGTACTTC. V usage is TRBV20-1 and J usage is TRBJ2-7; TRBD1 matches 8 bases. Germline V gene data show CDR1 as DFQATT and CDR2 as SNEGSKA (reference sequence). The length of the CDR3 is 13 residues. Trimming took 5 bases from V and 7 from J; bases not matched to a gene: 10.

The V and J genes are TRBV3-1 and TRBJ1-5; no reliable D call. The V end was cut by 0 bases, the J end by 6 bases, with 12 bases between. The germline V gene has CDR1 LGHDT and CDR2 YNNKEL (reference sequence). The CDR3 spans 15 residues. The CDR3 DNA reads TGTGCCAGCAGCCAAGATTATACAGTCGGTCAGCCCCAGCATTTT. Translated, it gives CASSQDYTVGQPQHF.

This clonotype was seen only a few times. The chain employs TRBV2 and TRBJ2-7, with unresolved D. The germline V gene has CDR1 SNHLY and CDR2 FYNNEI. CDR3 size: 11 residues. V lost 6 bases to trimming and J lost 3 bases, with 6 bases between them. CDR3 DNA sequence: TGTGCCAGCAGGGGCTACTACGAGCAGTACTTC. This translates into CASRGYYEQYF.

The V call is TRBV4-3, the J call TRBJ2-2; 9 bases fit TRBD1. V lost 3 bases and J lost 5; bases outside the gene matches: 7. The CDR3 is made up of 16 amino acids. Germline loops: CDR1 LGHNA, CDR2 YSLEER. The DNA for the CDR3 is TGCGCCAGCAGCCATTCAGGACAGGGGAGAACCGGGGAGCTGTTTTTT. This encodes CASSHSGQGRTGELFF.

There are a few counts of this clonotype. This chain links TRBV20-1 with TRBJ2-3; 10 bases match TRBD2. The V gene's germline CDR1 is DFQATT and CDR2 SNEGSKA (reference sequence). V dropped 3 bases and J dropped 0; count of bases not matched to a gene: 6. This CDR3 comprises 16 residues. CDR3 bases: TGCAGTGCTAGTGGTCGACTAGCGGGCAGCACAGATACGCAGTATTTT. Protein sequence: CSASGRLAGSTDTQYF.

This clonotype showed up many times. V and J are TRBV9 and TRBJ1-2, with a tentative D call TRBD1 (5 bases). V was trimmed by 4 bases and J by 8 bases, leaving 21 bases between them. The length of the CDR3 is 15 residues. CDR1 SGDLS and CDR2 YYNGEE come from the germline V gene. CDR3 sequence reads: CASSYWDGLVDGYTF. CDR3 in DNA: TGTGCCAGCAGCTATTGGGACGGACTTGTTGACGGCTACACCTTC.

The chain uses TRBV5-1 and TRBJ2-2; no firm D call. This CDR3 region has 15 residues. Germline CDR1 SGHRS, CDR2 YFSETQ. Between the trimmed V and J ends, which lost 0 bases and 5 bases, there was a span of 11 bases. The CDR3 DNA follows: TGCGCCAGCAGCTTGGGCCGGGTTGGAACCGGGGAGCTGTTTTTT. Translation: CASSLGRVGTGELFF. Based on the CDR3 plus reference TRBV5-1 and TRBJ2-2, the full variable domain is KAGVTQTPRYLIKTRGQQVTLSCSPISGHRSVSWYQQTPGQGLQFLFEYFSETQRNKGNFPGRFSGRQFSNSRSEMNVSTLELGDSALYLCASSLGRVGTGELFFGEGSRLTVL.

The CDR3 DNA reads TGTGCCAGCAGTGGGGCCGGGACAGGGAGCTCCTACGAGCAGTACTTC. It is translated as CASSGAGTGSSYEQYF. J is TRBJ2-7 and V is TRBV6-2 or TRBV6-3, with TRBD1 matching 9 bases. From germline, CDR1 is MNHEY and CDR2 SVGEGT. The CDR3 has 16 residues. J lost 0 bases, V lost 5 bases, and 8 bases had no gene match.